This passage covers 9 T cell receptor beta chains from one sample sequenced in a study of cytomegalovirus exposure and HLA in healthy donors. It was with 60 Vbeta and 13 Jbeta primers that the PCR ran. The protocol was immunoSEQ multiplex PCR, while the TCRdb copy is restricted to in-frame clones and leaves out a portion. This table has 200,000 to 250,000 clones, around 83% appearing once. Specimen: PBMCs. The source of these receptors is a woman aged 40 to 50 in good health and CMV-seronegative.

This chain connects TRBV7-5 to TRBJ2-4; no check of the table's D call, TRBD1, against the DNA was made. TRBV7-5 is an annotated pseudogene. CDR3 length equals 18 residues. The CDR3 protein is CVRNSRKWTGETKNIQYF. The CDR3 DNA sequence: TGTGTCAGAAACTCACGAAAGTGGACAGGGGAAACCAAAAACATTCAGTACTTC.

The gene calls are TRBV7-2 and TRBJ1-4; D is perhaps TRBD1 (5 bases). Germline V gene sequence: CDR1 SGHTA, CDR2 FQGNSA. The germline V and J ends were trimmed by 1 base and 10 bases, with 16 bases remaining between them. The CDR3 is made up of 15 amino acids. CDR3 in DNA: TGTGCCAGCAGCTTAGGTGGCCAGGGAGGGGTAAAACTGTTTTTT. Translation: CASSLGGQGGVKLFF.

The chain joins TRBV2 to TRBJ2-1; 8 nucleotides agree with TRBD1. In germline, CDR1 is SNHLY, CDR2 FYNNEI. J gave up 4 bases and V 7 bases, and 6 bases lay outside the gene matches. The CDR3 has 14 residues. CDR3 in amino acids: CASTSGTGYNEQFF. DNA for the CDR3: TGTGCCAGCACGTCCGGGACAGGTTACAATGAGCAGTTCTTC.

The chain uses TRBV19 and TRBJ1-1; no definite D call. The CDR3 contains 11 residues. Trimming cost V 4 bases and J 6 bases, with 6 bases left between them. Germline values: CDR1 LNHDA, CDR2 SQIVND (reference sequence). CDR3 loop: CASSSPAEAFF. CDR3 coding DNA: TGTGCCAGTAGTAGCCCGGCTGAAGCTTTCTTT.

The V and J genes are TRBV10-3 and TRBJ2-7; perhaps TRBD2 as D (5 bases). Germline loops: CDR1 ENHRY, CDR2 SYGVKD. This CDR3 spans 11 amino acids. The germline V and J ends were trimmed by 4 bases and 5 bases, with 6 bases remaining between them. In nucleotides, the CDR3 is TGTGCCATCAGTGTGGGAGACGAGCAGTACTTC. Encoded protein: CAISVGDEQYF.

V is TRBV7-3 and J is TRBJ2-1, with TRBD2 matching over 12 bases. Losses at the gene ends were 1 base for V and 3 bases for J; bases not matched to a gene: 1. CDR1 is SGHTA and CDR2 is FQGTGA in the germline V gene. This CDR3 is built from 16 residues. The CDR3 here is CASSLRLAGVYNEQFF. The CDR3, as DNA: TGTGCCAGCAGCTTAAGACTAGCGGGAGTCTACAATGAGCAGTTCTTC.

The CDR3 nucleotides read TGCGCCAGCACCTCCCTAGCGGGAGATTGGGAGCAGTTCTTC. Translation: CASTSLAGDWEQFF. This sequence joins TRBV10-2 and TRBJ2-1; 10 bases align to TRBD2. Germline V gives CDR1 WSHSY, CDR2 SAAADI. The trim removed 7 bases at V and 10 bases at J, leaving 10 bases unmatched. This CDR3 region has 14 residues.

This chain connects TRBV5-1 to TRBJ2-5, with 9 bases aligning to TRBD2. The V segment lost 0 bases and the J segment 2 bases; nucleotides outside the gene matches: 2. This CDR3 region has 15 residues. CDR1 is SGHRS, CDR2 YFSETQ, per germline. The CDR3 is CASSLVGLAQETQYF. The CDR3 DNA reads TGCGCCAGCAGCTTGGTGGGACTAGCTCAAGAGACCCAGTACTTC.

The rearrangement joins TRBV19 to TRBJ2-7; 10 bases agree with TRBD1. The V segment lost 3 bases and the J segment 6 bases; nucleotides outside the gene matches: 8. This CDR3 is built from 15 residues. CDR1 is LNHDA, CDR2 SQIVND, per germline (reference sequence). The CDR3 sequence is CASSIGDRGLSEQYF. CDR3 in DNA: TGTGCCAGTAGTATCGGAGACAGGGGGCTTTCCGAGCAGTACTTC.